This TCR beta chain was found in a study of CXCR3-negative and CXCR3-positive naive CD8 T cells. Study information: The dataset comprises about 135 million TRB reads in total, with about 1.5 +/- 0.3 million reads per library. The study's findings and limits: Whereas both naive subsets had comparably high diversity, memory CD8+ cells had much lower diversity. Surface CD5 matched across naive subsets, and TRB CDR3 properties served to infer TCR strength. In CXCR3-positive naive cells, the TRB CDR3s were more hydrophobic than in CXCR3-negative naive cells.

Each TRB cDNA library was prepared by 5' RACE (with UMI labels). TCRdb reprocessed the 5' RACE reads, keeping one entry per CDR3 protein, no DNA. The sample shows 85,000 to 130,000 distinct CDR3 sequences, and over 0.35% sits with its ten largest clones. This CDR3 spans 13 amino acids. Germline CDR1 is MDHEN and CDR2 is SYDVKM. On this clonotype: Its cognate antigen is unknown.

The rearrangement links TRBV28 to TRBJ2-2; the D call of TRBD1 rests on TCRdb alone, since no DNA is present to check it. This clonotype was sampled from a human donor in good health. Some clones in this sample may be carry-over from other donors' samples. The sample consisted of naive CXCR3+ CD8+ T cells from blood. Subset here: CD45RO-CCR7+CD27+CD95- naive CD8+ T cells expressing CXCR3 (TNR3+). The CDR3 sequence: CASSLAGVGELFF.